One and the same sample provided the 2 T cell receptor beta chains below, sequenced in a study of T cell responses to AZD1222 COVID-19 vaccine. Repertoires were generated with immunoSEQ multiplex PCR, while TCRdb's copy carries only in-frame clones and drops some. Of 150,000 or so clones in the sample, 92% were seen once. The sample here was peripheral blood, taken 28 days after the second AZD1222 dose. These receptors were taken from an adult who received the AZD1222 COVID-19 vaccine.

A word on this clone: The sample holds other DNA sequences that translate to the same CDR3. The chain combines TRBV18 with TRBJ1-3; the match to TRBD1 covers 7 bases. V was pared by 3 bases and J by 3 bases, with 2 bases of the junction left unmatched. This CDR3 spans 14 amino acids. Germline V lookup: CDR1 KGHSH, CDR2 LQKENI. The CDR3 protein is CASSPRDSGNTIYF. CDR3 nucleotide sequence: TGTGCCAGCTCACCTAGGGACAGTGGAAACACCATATATTTT.

The chain links TRBV10-3 to TRBJ2-7, with 9 bases identical to TRBD1. Germline values: CDR1 ENHRY, CDR2 SYGVKD. The CDR3 extends over 14 amino acids. V lost 10 bases, J lost 1 base, and 8 bases stayed unmatched. CDR3 coding DNA: TGTGCCACGCGGACAGGGGAGGGATCCTACGAGCAGTACTTC. Amino acids: CATRTGEGSYEQYF.